What follows are 11 T cell receptor beta chains derived from one specimen sequenced in a study of technical replicates of blood from a handful of donors. The assay was immunoSEQ multiplex PCR, and TCRdb's table has in-frame clones only and misses some. The table records about 60,000 clones, roughly 92% of them present only once. The source material was PBMCs. Every receptor here comes from a human donor in good health. Some clones in this sample may be carry-over from other donors' samples.

The chain couples TRBV4-1 to TRBJ1-5, with no clear D. Trimming removed 6 bases at V and 2 bases at J, with 14 bases between. This CDR3 region has 15 residues. Per germline, CDR1 MGHRA and CDR2 YSYEKL. CDR3 bases: TGCGCCAGCAGGGACTCTGTGGCGGGCAATCAGCCCCAGCATTTT. Its protein product is CASRDSVAGNQPQHF.

J is TRBJ1-4 and V is TRBV25-1; 7 bases match TRBD1. Trimming cost V 4 bases and J 8 bases; bases outside gene matches: 7. The V gene's germline CDR1 is MGHDK and CDR2 SYGVNS. The CDR3 covers 14 residues. The CDR3 here is CASSGQGVREKLFF. CDR3 in DNA: TGTGCCAGCAGTGGGCAGGGGGTTAGGGAAAAACTGTTTTTT.

This chain uses TRBV5-4 with TRBJ2-7; D is unclear. CDR1 and CDR2 (germline): SGHNT, YYREEE (reference sequence). V lost 7 bases to trimming and J lost 3 bases, with 11 bases between them. The CDR3 consists of 12 residues. CDR3 amino acids: CASPIPNYEQYF. The CDR3, as DNA: TGTGCCAGCCCCATCCCCAACTACGAGCAGTACTTC.

The chain carries TRBV5-6 and TRBJ2-7; unclear D gene. CDR1 is SGHDT, CDR2 YYEEEE, per germline. Trimming took off 4 bases at V and 3 bases at J, with 11 bases between the two ends. This CDR3 region has 13 residues. In DNA, the CDR3 is TGTGCCAGCAGCCCTAGGCAAGGCTACGAGCAGTACTTC. Encoded protein: CASSPRQGYEQYF.

This chain links TRBV13 with TRBJ2-7, with 9 positions matching TRBD2. Germline V gives CDR1 PRHDT, CDR2 FYEKMQ (reference sequence). The V gene end was trimmed by 3 bases and the J gene end by 4 bases; junction bases not matched to a gene: 4. This CDR3 comprises 14 residues. The CDR3 region has the DNA TGTGCCAGCAGCTTGGGCGGGAGGGAGTACGAGCAGTACTTC. Its translation is CASSLGGREYEQYF.

The chain is built from TRBV5-1 and TRBJ2-7; weak D call: TRBD2 (6 bases). Trimming pared 2 bases from V and 4 bases from J, leaving 10 bases between. The CDR3 is 13 amino acids. Germline V lookup: CDR1 SGHRS, CDR2 YFSETQ. The CDR3 protein is CASSFDSGYEQYF. The CDR3 nucleotides are TGCGCCAGCAGCTTCGACAGCGGGTACGAGCAGTACTTC.

The genes are TRBV19 and TRBJ1-2; tentatively, D is TRBD1 (6 bases). V was clipped by 6 bases and J by 3 bases, with 14 bases between them. The CDR3 is made up of 14 amino acids. Germline lookup yields CDR1 LNHDA and CDR2 SQIVND (reference sequence). CDR3 sequence (DNA): TGTGCCAGTAGAGATGACAGGAGCTACTATGGCTACACCTTC. It is translated as CASRDDRSYYGYTF.

The V gene is TRBV11-1, the J gene TRBJ1-2; 7 positions agree with TRBD1. V was pared by 6 bases and J by 10 bases, with 14 bases of the junction left unmatched. The CDR3 extends over 14 amino acids. Germline V CDR1 and CDR2: SGHAT, FQDESV (reference sequence). The CDR3 is CASSEVTTGPDYTF. The CDR3 region has the DNA TGTGCCAGCAGTGAGGTGACGACAGGGCCCGACTACACCTTC.

The V and J genes are TRBV15 and TRBJ1-5; D not certain. Looked up from germline, CDR1 is LNHNV and CDR2 is YYDKDF (reference sequence). V lost 1 base and J lost 4, with 5 bases in between. CDR3 length equals 13 residues. The CDR3 loop is CATSRALNQPQHF. DNA for the CDR3: TGTGCCACCAGCAGAGCCCTGAATCAGCCCCAGCATTTT.

This clone appeared a few times. The CDR3 loop reads CATSASRQEKLFF. For the CDR3, the DNA is TGTGCCACCAGCGCTTCCCGACAGGAAAAACTGTTTTTT. V and J are TRBV15 and TRBJ1-4, with D maybe TRBD1 (5 bases). Trimming shortened V by 5 bases and J by 8 bases, and 12 bases separated the two germline ends. Germline CDR1 is LNHNV and CDR2 is YYDKDF (reference sequence). CDR3 size: 13 residues.

The CDR3: CASSPSIDSHGYTF. The CDR3, as DNA: TGTGCCAGCAGCCCCTCGATTGACTCCCATGGCTACACCTTC. The rearrangement uses TRBV7-2 and TRBJ1-2, with no clear D. The CDR3 is made up of 14 amino acids. The V end was cut by 5 bases, the J end by 6 bases, with 16 bases between. Germline V lookup: CDR1 SGHTA, CDR2 FQGNSA.